This paragraph covers one TCR beta chain sequence. These data originate in a study of T cells after yellow fever vaccination. The CDR3 has 14 residues. Trimming pared 6 bases from V and 8 bases from J, leaving 14 bases between. TCRdb reprocessed the 5' RACE reads with MiXCR, giving one entry per CDR3 protein. The top ten clones hold around 3.3% of a sample with about 220,000 distinct CDR3 sequences, approximately 3.2% of them seen once. The TCR was taken from a man between 18 and 29 years old who received the YFV17D yellow fever vaccine. The rearrangement joins TRBV12-3 or TRBV12-4 to TRBJ1-6; D ambiguous. The sequencing used CD4+ T cells sorted from PBMCs, collected 10 days after the yellow fever booster vaccination. CDR3 bases: TGTGCCAGCAGCCCCGGCCCAACTCATTCACCCCTCCACTTT. Protein product: CASSPGPTHSPLHF.